These 17 T cell receptor beta chains came from one sample sequenced in a study of blood T cell repertoires in COVID-19. Assay used: immunoSEQ multiplex PCR; TCRdb lists only in-frame clones, some missing. This sample has some 280,000 clones, with around four fifths found just once. The sample taken for sequencing was peripheral blood. All receptors derive from a woman aged 45-60 years with active or convalescent COVID-19.

The chain recombines TRBV5-4 with TRBJ1-1; 11 nucleotides line up with TRBD1. J lost 3 bases, V lost 2 bases, and 9 bases had no gene match. This CDR3 comprises 17 residues. CDR1 and CDR2 (germline): SGHNT, YYREEE (reference sequence). The CDR3 here is CASSLPGQGARDTEAFF. In nucleotides, the CDR3 is TGTGCCAGCAGCTTACCCGGACAGGGGGCGCGGGACACTGAAGCTTTCTTT.

This clone was seen only a few times. The V call is TRBV28, the J call TRBJ1-3, with D possibly matching TRBD1 (5 bases). Germline V gene data show CDR1 as MDHEN and CDR2 as SYDVKM. CDR3 size: 15 residues. V was trimmed by 4 bases and J by 0 bases, leaving 10 bases between them. The CDR3 region is CASSYRGVSGNTIYF. CDR3 DNA sequence: TGTGCCAGCAGTTATCGGGGGGTCTCTGGAAACACCATATATTTT.

V usage is TRBV1 and J usage is TRBJ1-4; the table calls TRBD1, which could not be checked here. TRBV1 represents a pseudogene. The CDR3 contains 19 residues. The CDR3 region is CTSSHPTLRPGQGVEKLFF. CDR3 coding DNA: TGCACCAGCAGCCACCCAACGCTCCGTCCGGGACAGGGAGTTGAAAAACTGTTTTTT.

The count of this clone is one. This CDR3 reads CASSQSRVEGYTF. The DNA for the CDR3 is TGTGCCAGCAGCCAATCGAGGGTGGAAGGCTACACCTTC. This chain links TRBV16 with TRBJ1-2, with D uncertain. V was trimmed by 0 bases and J by 8 bases, leaving 10 bases between them. The CDR3 is 13 residues long. The germline CDR1 and CDR2 sequences are KGHSY and FQNENV.

This chain links TRBV6-5 with TRBJ1-5; a possible D gene is TRBD1 (5 bases). The germline gives CDR1 MNHEY, CDR2 SVGAGI. The CDR3 is 15 residues long. V was clipped by 0 bases and J by 1 base, with 7 bases between them. CDR3 in DNA: TGTGCCAGCAGTTACTCGGGGGGGAGCAATCAGCCCCAGCATTTT. Translating gives CASSYSGGSNQPQHF.

The V call is TRBV4-1, the J call TRBJ2-3; TRBD2 aligns across 13 bases. Trimming removed 2 bases from V and 4 bases from J; junction bases left unmatched: 9. Germline V gene sequence: CDR1 MGHRA, CDR2 YSYEKL. The CDR3 runs 18 residues. The CDR3 nucleotides read TGCGCCAGCAGCCAAAGACTAGCGGGAGGACGGCGAGCAGATACGCAGTATTTT. Residues: CASSQRLAGGRRADTQYF.

This CDR3 is CASSVEGLNTDTQYF. DNA of the CDR3: TGTGCCAGCAGCGTAGAGGGACTAAACACAGATACGCAGTATTTT. V gene TRBV9 combines with J gene TRBJ2-3; 7 bases align to TRBD2. The germline gives CDR1 SGDLS, CDR2 YYNGEE. The CDR3 extends over 15 amino acids. With V trimmed by 0 bases and J by 2 bases, 3 bases remained unmatched.

This clone was detected only a few times. V usage is TRBV24-1 and J usage is TRBJ2-1, with unresolved D. This CDR3 is 11 amino acids long. Looked up from germline, CDR1 is KGHDR and CDR2 is SFDVKD. Trimming left V 9 bases short and J 6 bases short, with 8 bases between. Here the CDR3 DNA reads TGTGCCACCGCCTACGGCAATGAGCAGTTCTTC. Translation: CATAYGNEQFF.

V and J are TRBV7-9 and TRBJ2-7; 8 nucleotides agree with TRBD1. With V trimmed by 7 bases and J by 0 bases, 14 bases remained unmatched. The CDR3 loop spans 17 amino acids. Germline values: CDR1 SEHNR, CDR2 FQNEAQ (reference sequence). This CDR3 reads CASTQPGGGVSSYEQYF. DNA for the CDR3: TGTGCCAGCACCCAGCCAGGGGGCGGAGTTTCCTCCTACGAGCAGTACTTC.

The chain links TRBV24-1 to TRBJ2-3; 7 nucleotides agree with TRBD1. Germline assignment: CDR1 KGHDR and CDR2 SFDVKD. The ends lost 1 base at V and 2 bases at J; junction bases unmatched: 8. CDR3 size: 17 residues. CDR3 sequence reads: CATSDFTGQEDTDTQYF. The CDR3 bases are TGTGCCACCAGTGATTTTACCGGACAGGAGGACACAGATACGCAGTATTTT.

The chain combines TRBV19 with TRBJ2-3, with 8 bases lining up with TRBD1. The CDR3 length is 14 residues. The trim removed 5 bases at V and 5 bases at J, leaving 6 bases unmatched. Germline-derived CDR1 and CDR2 are LNHDA and SQIVND (reference sequence). For the CDR3, the DNA is TGTGCCAGTAGTCTAGGGACAGGTCGAGATACGCAGTATTTT. Amino acids: CASSLGTGRDTQYF.

The CDR3 DNA is TGTGCCAGCAATGCCCAGGGGGATACGCAGTATTTT. Translation gives CASNAQGDTQYF. J is TRBJ2-3 and V is TRBV12-3 or TRBV12-4, with D possibly being TRBD1 (6 bases). This CDR3 is built from 12 residues. The V and J ends lost 7 bases and 6 bases respectively, with 11 bases between them.

The genes are TRBV5-1 and TRBJ1-2, with 8 bases that match TRBD1. V lost 4 bases, J lost 3 bases, and 8 bases stayed unmatched. The CDR3 is 15 residues long. CDR1 and CDR2 from the germline V gene are SGHRS and YFSETQ. The CDR3: CASSPTQGADYGYTF. The CDR3 region has the DNA TGCGCCAGCAGCCCTACCCAGGGGGCGGACTATGGCTACACCTTC.

This rearrangement joins TRBV5-6 to TRBJ1-2; possibly TRBD1 for D (6 bases). V lost 2 bases to trimming and J lost 2 bases, with 13 bases between them. The germline V gene encodes CDR1 SGHDT and CDR2 YYEEEE. CDR3 length equals 15 residues. CDR3 protein: CASSLTDRLNYGYTF. For the CDR3, the DNA is TGTGCCAGCAGCTTAACTGACAGGTTAAACTATGGCTACACCTTC. Filled out from reference TRBV5-6 and TRBJ1-2, the complete variable domain reads DAGVTQSPTHLIKTRGQQVTLRCSPKSGHDTVSWYQQALGQGPQFIFQYYEEEERQRGNFPDRFSGHQFPNYSSELNVNALLLGDSALYLCASSLTDRLNYGYTFGSGTRLTVV.

The V gene is TRBV7-9, the J gene TRBJ2-2; 7 bases align to TRBD1. Germline CDR1 SEHNR, CDR2 FQNEAQ (reference sequence). Trimming at V came to 5 bases and at J to 0 bases, leaving 6 bases not matched to a gene. The CDR3 runs 16 residues. The CDR3 sequence: CASSNRQGTNTGELFF. DNA for the CDR3: TGTGCCAGCAGCAACCGACAGGGTACGAACACCGGGGAGCTGTTTTTT.

In DNA form, the CDR3 reads TGTGCCAGCAGGGACAGGGGGTGGGATGAAAAACTGTTTTTT. Translated, it gives CASRDRGWDEKLFF. V and J are TRBV27 and TRBJ1-4; 10 bases are a match to TRBD1. The CDR3 is made up of 14 amino acids. Germline V gene sequence: CDR1 MNHEY, CDR2 SMNVEV (reference sequence). With V trimmed by 6 bases and J by 6 bases, 4 bases remained unmatched.

The J gene is TRBJ1-2, the V gene TRBV28, with TRBD1 as a possible D gene (6 bases). V was shortened by 7 bases and J by 2 bases, with 20 bases between the two germline ends. This CDR3 is built from 16 residues. Germline assignment: CDR1 MDHEN and CDR2 SYDVKM. CDR3 in DNA: TGTGCCAGCATTACCCTGAGGGGGACAAGAAACTATGGCTACACCTTC. Protein product: CASITLRGTRNYGYTF.